The 27 T cell receptor beta chains below all came from one sample that was sequenced in a study of vaccination effects on CD4 cells after COVID-19. Sequencing used immunoSEQ multiplex PCR; TCRdb keeps in-frame clones, though not all of them. In the table there are approximately 74,000 clones, around four fifths of which are singletons. Their cognate antigens are unknown. ViraFEST used viral peptide pools to expand antigen-specific CD4+ T cells before sequencing. Once cultured for approximately ten days, the cells underwent separation to obtain CD4+ T cells. Participants received two doses of either the BNT162b2 or mRNA-1273 vaccine. The specimen comprised CD4+ T cells from PBMCs cultured with HCoV-OC43 spike peptides, sampled after COVID-19 vaccination. Subset defined: HCoV-OC43 spike overlapping peptide pool stimulation. The origin of the receptors is a human donor who received a COVID-19 vaccine.

The CDR3 nucleotides are TGTGCCAGCAGGGGACAGGGTATCTACAATGAGCAGTTCTTC. It translates to CASRGQGIYNEQFF. V is TRBV6-5 and J is TRBJ2-1, with 9 bases identical to TRBD1. Germline CDR1 reads MNHEY; CDR2 reads SVGAGI. V trimming: 6 bases; J trimming: 3 bases; junction bases outside the gene matches: 3. This CDR3 is 14 amino acids long.

The gene calls are TRBV18 and TRBJ2-3; TRBD2 aligns across 7 bases. The J segment lost 0 bases and the V segment lost 1 base, leaving 13 bases of the junction unmatched. Germline-derived CDR1 and CDR2 are KGHSH and LQKENI. The CDR3 is made up of 19 amino acids. CDR3 protein: CASSPLLGKAGTSTDTQYF. As DNA, the CDR3 is TGTGCCAGCTCACCACTCCTGGGCAAAGCGGGGACTAGCACAGATACGCAGTATTTT.

The chain carries TRBV5-6 and TRBJ1-3; the D gene is possibly TRBD1 (5 bases). Germline V gene sequence: CDR1 SGHDT, CDR2 YYEEEE. V was shortened by 1 base and J by 0 bases, with 14 bases between the two germline ends. CDR3 size: 17 residues. The CDR3 sequence: CASSLTPGRSSGNTIYF. CDR3 DNA: TGTGCCAGCAGCTTGACCCCGGGACGGAGCTCTGGAAACACCATATATTTT.

The V call is TRBV7-8, the J call TRBJ2-5, with D perhaps TRBD1 (6 bases). The CDR3 contains 14 residues. Germline V gene sequence: CDR1 SGHVS, CDR2 FQNEAQ. V was trimmed by 4 bases and J by 0 bases, leaving 9 bases between them. The CDR3 bases are TGTGCCAGCAGCTCTGGGACATACCAAGAGACCCAGTACTTC. This sequence encodes CASSSGTYQETQYF.

The V and J genes are TRBV24-1 and TRBJ2-1; 8 bases match TRBD1. V shed 7 bases and J 7 bases; nucleotides not matched to a gene: 11. CDR3 length: 15 residues. CDR1 KGHDR and CDR2 SFDVKD come from the germline V gene. Here the CDR3 reads CATSDRGSSSNEQFF. In DNA form, the CDR3 reads TGTGCCACCAGCGACAGGGGCTCTTCTAGTAATGAGCAGTTCTTC.

V usage is TRBV6-2 or TRBV6-3 and J usage is TRBJ2-1, with D maybe TRBD2 (6 bases). This CDR3 has 15 amino acids. V was clipped by 0 bases and J by 4 bases, with 10 bases between them. CDR1 MNHEY and CDR2 SVGEGT come from the germline V gene. The CDR3, as DNA: TGTGCCAGCAGTTACTCGAAGGCGGGGTACAATGAGCAGTTCTTC. It yields the protein CASSYSKAGYNEQFF.

The chain links TRBV5-6 to TRBJ1-4, with D uncertain. The CDR3 is 14 amino acids. V was shortened by 4 bases and J by 0 bases, with 7 bases between the two germline ends. Looked up from germline, CDR1 is SGHDT and CDR2 is YYEEEE. For the CDR3, the DNA is TGTGCCAGCAGCGACATTGCAACTAATGAAAAACTGTTTTTT. This codes for CASSDIATNEKLFF.

The rearrangement joins TRBV7-3 to TRBJ2-5; 9 positions agree with TRBD1. Germline V gene sequence: CDR1 SGHTA, CDR2 FQGTGA. This CDR3 region has 15 residues. V gave up 5 bases and J gave up 2 bases; unmatched junction bases: 6. The CDR3 sequence: CASSKPDRGQETQYF. The CDR3 DNA reads as TGTGCCAGCAGCAAACCGGACAGGGGTCAAGAGACCCAGTACTTC. Full variable domain (missing parts from reference TRBV7-3 and TRBJ2-5): GAGVSQTPSNKVTEKGKYVELRCDPISGHTALYWYRQSLGQGPEFLIYFQGTGAADDSGLPNDRFFAVRPEGSVSTLKIQRTERGDSAVYLCASSKPDRGQETQYFGPGTRLLVL.

CDR3 in amino acids: CARNFKFWDRGLEQYV. DNA of the CDR3: TGTGCCAGAAACTTTAAATTCTGGGACAGGGGCCTTGAGCAGTACGTC. This sequence joins TRBV5-3 and TRBJ2-7; 10 bases agree with TRBD1. TRBV5-3 belongs to the ORF category, with a function that is uncertain. The CDR3 loop spans 16 amino acids. V lost 6 bases and J lost 7; bases outside the gene matches: 16.

V is TRBV12-3 or TRBV12-4 and J is TRBJ1-2; D remains unclear. The CDR3 runs to 13 residues. V was trimmed by 6 bases and J by 1 base, leaving 9 bases between them. The CDR3 protein is CASRTDVNYGYTF. In DNA form, the CDR3 reads TGTGCCAGCAGAACCGATGTTAACTATGGCTACACCTTC.

This clone was picked up a small number of times. The chain uses TRBV2 and TRBJ2-3; 8 bases map to TRBD2. This CDR3 is built from 14 residues. Germline V gene lookup returns CDR1 SNHLY and CDR2 FYNNEI. J lost 4 bases, V lost 7 bases, and 7 bases had no gene match. This chain's CDR3 is CASKRGGQADTQYF. The DNA of the CDR3 is TGTGCCAGCAAACGGGGGGGGCAGGCAGATACGCAGTATTTT. Full variable domain (remainder filled in from reference TRBV2 and TRBJ2-3): EPEVTQTPSHQVTQMGQEVILRCVPISNHLYFYWYRQILGQKVEFLVSFYNNEISEKSEIFDDQFSVERPDGSNFTLKIRSTKLEDSAMYFCASKRGGQADTQYFGPGTRLTVL.

This clone was counted only a few times. The chain joins TRBV5-1 to TRBJ1-1; 7 nucleotides match TRBD1. Germline CDR1 is SGHRS and CDR2 is YFSETQ. This CDR3 is built from 14 residues. Trimming took 4 bases from V and 4 from J; bases not matched to a gene: 7. The CDR3 nucleotides read TGCGCCAGCAGCCCCGGACAGGCGGGCACTGAAGCTTTCTTT. This codes for CASSPGQAGTEAFF.

This clone was observed a single time. The rearrangement joins TRBV7-2 to TRBJ1-3, with a weak D call TRBD1 (5 bases). CDR3 length equals 13 residues. CDR1 and CDR2 from the germline V gene are SGHTA and FQGNSA. V lost 4 bases, J lost 2 bases, and 6 bases lay in between. CDR3 DNA: TGTGCCAGCAGCTCGGGGGCTGGAAACACCATATATTTT. Translation gives CASSSGAGNTIYF.

The chain recombines TRBV15 with TRBJ1-2, with D tentatively TRBD1 (5 bases). The germline CDR1 and CDR2 sequences are LNHNV and YYDKDF (reference sequence). Deletions cut 1 base from V and 7 bases from J, with 10 bases between. The CDR3 contains 13 residues. In DNA, the CDR3 is TGTGCCACCAGCAGAGTCGGGGCAGCTGGCTACACCTTC. This codes for CATSRVGAAGYTF.

The V and J genes are TRBV10-1 and TRBJ2-2; D is unclear. Per germline, CDR1 WNHNN and CDR2 SYGVQD (reference sequence). With 4 bases removed from V and 4 bases from J, the gap between germline ends came to 19 bases. There are 17 residues in the CDR3. This CDR3 reads CASSGRLATKSTGELFF. As DNA, the CDR3 is TGCGCCAGCAGTGGGAGACTGGCTACCAAATCCACCGGGGAGCTGTTTTTT.

This chain uses TRBV24-1 with TRBJ1-2, with 8 bases aligning to TRBD1. The germline V gene has CDR1 KGHDR and CDR2 SFDVKD. V lost 4 bases and J lost 8; bases outside the gene matches: 8. The CDR3 sequence is 14 residues long. The CDR3 loop is CATSEGQGEVGYTF. The CDR3 DNA reads as TGTGCCACCAGTGAAGGACAGGGAGAGGTCGGCTACACCTTC.

This clone came up a few times. CDR3: CASGSRLSTNEKLFF. CDR3 nucleotides: TGTGCCAGCGGCAGTCGCCTCTCAACTAATGAAAAACTGTTTTTT. V is TRBV27 and J is TRBJ1-4; D is undetermined. Between the trimmed V and J ends, which lost 8 bases and 0 bases, there was a span of 13 bases. Germline lookup yields CDR1 MNHEY and CDR2 SMNVEV (reference sequence). This CDR3 region has 15 residues.

The V call is TRBV5-1, the J call TRBJ2-5; unclear D gene. Germline assignment: CDR1 SGHRS and CDR2 YFSETQ. V was cut by 3 bases and J by 4 bases, with 7 bases left in between. The CDR3 sequence is 12 residues long. The CDR3: CASSYTSETQYF. Written as DNA, the CDR3 is TGCGCCAGCAGCTATACCTCAGAGACCCAGTACTTC.

The chain employs TRBV2 and TRBJ2-1; D may be TRBD2 (6 bases). Trimming shortened V by 1 base and J by 6 bases, and 13 bases separated the two germline ends. The CDR3 totals 15 residues. CDR1 and CDR2 (germline): SNHLY, FYNNEI. Written as DNA, the CDR3 is TGTGCCAGCAGTGAAGAGGTGGGGCGGGGCAATGAGCAGTTCTTC. Protein product: CASSEEVGRGNEQFF. The complete variable domain, with remaining parts taken from reference TRBV2 and TRBJ2-1, reads EPEVTQTPSHQVTQMGQEVILRCVPISNHLYFYWYRQILGQKVEFLVSFYNNEISEKSEIFDDQFSVERPDGSNFTLKIRSTKLEDSAMYFCASSEEVGRGNEQFFGPGTRLTVL.

The table lists this clone with a count of one. CDR3 nucleotide sequence: TGTGCCAGCAGCTACAGAGGACAGGGAGGGACCCAGTACTTC. Protein product: CASSYRGQGGTQYF. This chain connects TRBV3-1 (or the pseudogene TRBV3-2) to TRBJ2-5; the match to TRBD1 covers 8 bases. The CDR3 loop spans 14 amino acids. CDR1 is LGHDT, CDR2 YNNKEL, per germline (reference sequence). V dropped 5 bases and J dropped 7; count of bases not matched to a gene: 9.

The chain links TRBV19 to TRBJ2-1, with a weak D call TRBD1 (6 bases). CDR3 length: 17 residues. The germline V and J ends were trimmed by 3 bases and 6 bases, with 21 bases remaining between them. Per germline, CDR1 LNHDA and CDR2 SQIVND (reference sequence). CDR3 nucleotides: TGTGCCAGTAGTATTGGATACGCCGGGACATTCTCCAATGAGCAGTTCTTC. This codes for CASSIGYAGTFSNEQFF. Variable domain in full (rest from reference TRBV19 and TRBJ2-1): DGGITQSPKYLFRKEGQNVTLSCEQNLNHDAMYWYRQDPGQGLRLIYYSQIVNDFQKGDIAEGYSVSREKKESFPLTVTSAQKNPTAFYLCASSIGYAGTFSNEQFFGPGTRLTVL.

This clone was picked up one time. The chain combines TRBV19 with TRBJ1-4; TRBD1 aligns across 9 bases. V gave up 4 bases and J gave up 6 bases; unmatched junction bases: 6. The CDR3 runs to 15 residues. Germline CDR1 and CDR2: LNHDA and SQIVND (reference sequence). The CDR3 DNA is TGTGCCAGTAGTACTTACAGGGGGCAAGATGAAAAACTGTTTTTT. This translates into CASSTYRGQDEKLFF.

V gene TRBV18 combines with J gene TRBJ1-1; no definite D call. CDR1 and CDR2 (germline): KGHSH, LQKENI. The CDR3 covers 13 residues. Deletions cut 3 bases from V and 1 base from J, with 6 bases between. Written as DNA, the CDR3 is TGTGCCAGCTCACCTACAGCGAACACTGAAGCTTTCTTT. This codes for CASSPTANTEAFF.

This sequence joins TRBV6-5 and TRBJ1-2; 7 bases agree with TRBD1. The germline CDR1 and CDR2 sequences are MNHEY and SVGAGI. J was trimmed by 7 bases and V by 7 bases; bases with no gene match: 12. CDR3 size: 14 residues. The CDR3 is CASTKTGQSAGYTF. The CDR3, as DNA: TGTGCCAGCACCAAGACAGGGCAATCTGCTGGCTACACCTTC.

This clone was seen only a few times. This rearrangement joins TRBV11-1 to TRBJ2-3; D not resolved. Trimming left V 4 bases short and J 4 bases short, with 3 bases between. In germline, CDR1 is SGHAT, CDR2 FQDESV (reference sequence). This CDR3 is built from 11 residues. CDR3 DNA sequence: TGTGCCAGCAGCTCCGCAGATACGCAGTATTTT. Amino acids: CASSSADTQYF.

This chain uses TRBV7-9 with TRBJ1-1, with a tentative D call TRBD1 (6 bases). Germline V CDR1 and CDR2: SEHNR, FQNEAQ (reference sequence). CDR3 length: 16 residues. Trimming shortened V by 3 bases and J by 4 bases, and 18 bases separated the two germline ends. The CDR3 reads CASSFFRTELPTEAFF. Written as DNA, the CDR3 is TGTGCCAGCAGCTTCTTCCGGACAGAGCTGCCCACTGAAGCTTTCTTT.

The rearrangement uses TRBV18 and TRBJ2-1; possible D gene TRBD1, 6 bases. V lost 1 base to trimming and J lost 5 bases, with 9 bases between them. This CDR3 is built from 14 residues. Germline CDR1 is KGHSH and CDR2 is LQKENI. The CDR3 here is CASSPQGHNNEQFF. The CDR3 DNA follows: TGTGCCAGCTCACCACAGGGACACAACAATGAGCAGTTCTTC.